These 21 T cell receptor beta chains were all obtained from the same sample, sequenced in a study of neurological immune-mediated disorders. TCRdb called the 5' RACE reads again in MiXCR, with one record for every CDR3 protein. The sample carries tens of thousands of distinct CDR3 sequences, about 9.5% recorded once. What was sequenced was PBMCs. These receptors were collected from a man aged 45-65 years in good health.

In this sample, this clonotype turned up many times. V usage is TRBV30 and J usage is TRBJ1-2; no reliable D call. CDR1 and CDR2 (germline): GTSNPN, SVGIG (reference sequence). V was trimmed by 7 bases and J by 0 bases, leaving 12 bases between them. The CDR3 is 13 residues long. The chain's CDR3 is CAFEAQTNYGYTF. In DNA form, the CDR3 reads TGTGCCTTCGAAGCCCAGACTAACTATGGCTACACCTTC.

Many counts were recorded for this clonotype. V and J are TRBV20-1 and TRBJ1-5; 7 nucleotides align to TRBD1. The CDR3 loop spans 16 amino acids. CDR1 DFQATT and CDR2 SNEGSKA come from the germline V gene (reference sequence). Trimming removed 2 bases from V and 5 bases from J; junction bases left unmatched: 12. The CDR3 here is CSARHPGQSDYQPQHF. The CDR3 nucleotides read TGCAGTGCTAGACATCCGGGACAGAGTGATTATCAGCCCCAGCATTTT.

In its sample, this clonotype was seen many times. In DNA, the CDR3 is TGTGCCAGCGGCAAAGACAGTCACCAAGAGACCCAGTACTTC. The encoded protein is CASGKDSHQETQYF. The V gene is TRBV5-5, the J gene TRBJ2-5; maybe TRBD1 (5 bases). Trimming pared 7 bases from V and 0 bases from J, leaving 13 bases between. The V gene's germline CDR1 is SGHKS and CDR2 YYEKEE (reference sequence). The CDR3 length is 14 residues.

This clonotype was observed many times. This chain links TRBV5-1 with TRBJ2-2; no clear D gene. Trimming cost V 4 bases and J 1 base, with 8 bases left between them. From germline, CDR1 is SGHRS and CDR2 YFSETQ. The CDR3 runs to 14 residues. Here the CDR3 reads CASSPNMNTGELFF. DNA of the CDR3: TGCGCCAGCAGCCCTAACATGAACACCGGGGAGCTGTTTTTT.

This clonotype was counted many times. V and J are TRBV5-1 and TRBJ2-5; D may be TRBD1 or TRBD2 (6 bases each). Germline V CDR1 and CDR2: SGHRS, YFSETQ. This CDR3 is built from 15 residues. V gave up 4 bases and J gave up 4 bases, with 17 bases separating them. This CDR3 is CASSPQGGGGETQYF. CDR3 DNA sequence: TGCGCCAGCAGCCCCCAGGGTGGAGGGGGAGAGACCCAGTACTTC.

Only a few counts were recorded for this clonotype. The rearrangement uses TRBV9 and TRBJ2-1; D is unresolved. Germline V CDR1 and CDR2: SGDLS, YYNGEE. This CDR3 comprises 12 residues. Trimming pared 7 bases from V and 0 bases from J, leaving 5 bases between. Here the CDR3 reads CASSGSYNEQFF. The CDR3 DNA reads TGTGCCAGCTCGGGCTCCTACAATGAGCAGTTCTTC.

This clonotype has a count of ten or more. The gene calls are TRBV28 and TRBJ2-7; D not resolved. V was shortened by 6 bases and J by 7 bases, with 22 bases between the two germline ends. Germline V CDR1 and CDR2: MDHEN, SYDVKM. The CDR3 is 15 residues long. The chain's CDR3 is CASSPSRTWGTEQYF. CDR3 nucleotide sequence: TGTGCCAGCAGCCCCTCTAGGACGTGGGGTACGGAGCAGTACTTC.

In this sample, this clonotype turned up many times. This rearrangement joins TRBV5-5 to TRBJ2-4; D possibly corresponds to TRBD2 (6 bases). Germline V gene data show CDR1 as SGHKS and CDR2 as YYEKEE (reference sequence). The length of the CDR3 is 17 residues. Between the trimmed V and J ends, which lost 4 bases and 0 bases, there was a span of 17 bases. CDR3 in DNA: TGTGCCAGCAGCACGGAAGGTAGCGGACTAGCCAAAAACATTCAGTACTTC. It is translated as CASSTEGSGLAKNIQYF.

This clonotype was recorded at least ten times. V gene TRBV20-1 combines with J gene TRBJ2-5; a possible D gene is TRBD2 (5 bases). V gave up 3 bases and J gave up 7 bases, with 15 bases separating them. CDR1 is DFQATT, CDR2 SNEGSKA, per germline (reference sequence). The CDR3 loop spans 13 amino acids. The CDR3 sequence: CSAREDRRGTQYF. CDR3 bases: TGCAGTGCTAGGGAGGACCGCCGGGGGACCCAGTACTTC.

This clonotype has a count of ten or more. This rearrangement joins TRBV27 to TRBJ1-5; maybe TRBD1 (6 bases). V gave up 5 bases and J gave up 1 base, with 12 bases separating them. The germline V gene has CDR1 MNHEY and CDR2 SMNVEV (reference sequence). This CDR3 is 15 amino acids long. The CDR3 is CASSAGQWSNQPQHF. CDR3 coding DNA: TGTGCCAGCAGTGCCGGACAGTGGAGCAATCAGCCCCAGCATTTT.

The table lists this clonotype with many counts. The CDR3 reads CASSPPAGDVYEQYF. The CDR3 DNA is TGTGCCAGCTCACCACCAGCGGGCGATGTCTACGAGCAGTACTTC. The J gene is TRBJ2-7, the V gene TRBV18; possibly TRBD2 for D (6 bases). The CDR3 extends over 15 amino acids. Germline values: CDR1 KGHSH, CDR2 LQKENI. Trimming cost V 0 bases and J 3 bases, with 12 bases left between them.

This clonotype has ten or more counts. The chain recombines TRBV20-1 with TRBJ2-1; TRBD2 matches at 11 bases. The CDR3 consists of 15 residues. The germline V gene has CDR1 DFQATT and CDR2 SNEGSKA (reference sequence). V shed 2 bases, J shed 3 bases, and the junction held 3 bases outside the gene matches. Here the CDR3 DNA reads TGCAGTGCTAGACCCGGGACTAGCGGCTACAATGAGCAGTTCTTC. Its translation is CSARPGTSGYNEQFF.

This clonotype appeared many times. This chain uses TRBV5-1 with TRBJ1-1; D remains ambiguous. The CDR3 runs 17 residues. Germline CDR1 and CDR2: SGHRS and YFSETQ. V was clipped by 1 base and J by 0 bases, with 16 bases between them. CDR3 coding DNA: TGCGCCAGCAGCTTGAACCCTACCGGGGTCCTGAACACTGAAGCTTTCTTT. Protein: CASSLNPTGVLNTEAFF.

In its sample, this clonotype was seen many times. The chain is built from TRBV2 and TRBJ2-6, with D hard to call. Germline assignment: CDR1 SNHLY and CDR2 FYNNEI. CDR3 length: 12 amino acids. Trimming removed 6 bases at V and 5 bases at J, with 5 bases between. The CDR3: CASSYWANVLTF. CDR3 nucleotides: TGTGCCAGCAGCTACTGGGCCAACGTCCTGACTTTC.

This clonotype was counted many times. The chain couples TRBV4-3 to TRBJ2-3, with TRBD1 identical over 9 bases. CDR3 length: 17 residues. J was trimmed by 0 bases and V by 1 base; bases with no gene match: 5. Germline V gene lookup returns CDR1 LGHNA and CDR2 YSLEER. CDR3 in DNA: TGCGCCAGCAGCCAAGCTTGGGGACAGGGAAGCACAGATACGCAGTATTTT. Its translation is CASSQAWGQGSTDTQYF.

This clonotype occurred many times. The chain uses TRBV11-2 and TRBJ2-5; TRBD2 matches 13 bases. The trim removed 5 bases at V and 1 base at J, leaving 10 bases unmatched. CDR1 and CDR2 from the germline V gene are SGHAT and FQNNGV. The CDR3 is 18 amino acids. CDR3 DNA: TGTGCCAGCAGCGTCCGACTAGCGGGGGGCCGGGTCCAAGAGACCCAGTACTTC. This gives the protein CASSVRLAGGRVQETQYF. Combining the CDR3 with reference TRBV11-2 and TRBJ2-5 gives the whole variable domain EAGVAQSPRYKIIEKRQSVAFWCNPISGHATLYWYQQILGQGPKLLIQFQNNGVVDDSQLPKDRFSAERLKGVDSTLKIQPAKLEDSAVYLCASSVRLAGGRVQETQYFGPGTRLLVL.

Many counts were recorded for this clonotype. This sequence joins TRBV5-1 and TRBJ2-7; TRBD2 matches 7 bases. With V trimmed by 0 bases and J by 5 bases, 2 bases remained unmatched. Looked up from germline, CDR1 is SGHRS and CDR2 is YFSETQ. There are 13 residues in the CDR3. The CDR3 DNA reads TGCGCCAGCAGCTTGGTGAGCGGGGACGAGCAGTACTTC. It is translated as CASSLVSGDEQYF.

This clonotype has ten or more counts. The J gene is TRBJ2-1, the V gene TRBV29-1; D is perhaps TRBD1 (6 bases). V lost 1 base and J 0 bases, leaving 16 bases between the germline ends. Germline loops: CDR1 SQVTM, CDR2 ANQGSEA. CDR3 length equals 17 residues. In DNA form, the CDR3 reads TGCAGCGTTGAAGGGTACAGGGCTCAGAGCTCCTACAATGAGCAGTTCTTC. It is translated as CSVEGYRAQSSYNEQFF.

This clonotype has at least ten counts. The chain has TRBV14 and TRBJ2-4, with D unresolved. The CDR3 extends over 12 amino acids. Germline-derived CDR1 and CDR2 are SGHDN and FVKESK. Trimming left V 1 base short and J 6 bases short, with 4 bases between. In DNA, the CDR3 is TGTGCCAGCAGCCAAGTCTCAAACATTCAGTACTTC. The encoded protein is CASSQVSNIQYF.

Only a few counts were recorded for this clonotype. The gene calls are TRBV24-1 and TRBJ2-7, with D possibly being TRBD2 (5 bases). Deletions cut 3 bases from V and 6 bases from J, with 17 bases between. Germline V gene sequence: CDR1 KGHDR, CDR2 SFDVKD. CDR3 length equals 15 residues. CDR3 in amino acids: CATSDPGYRTGEQYF. The CDR3 coding sequence is TGTGCCACCAGTGATCCGGGATATCGGACGGGCGAGCAGTACTTC.

The chain joins TRBV7-3 to TRBJ1-1; D gene uncertain. V was trimmed by 4 bases and J by 5 bases, leaving 17 bases between them. Looked up from germline, CDR1 is SGHTA and CDR2 is FQGTGA. The CDR3 runs to 15 residues. CDR3 DNA: TGTGCCAGCAGCTCGGGTGGAGGGCGGTGGACTGAAGCTTTCTTT. Amino acid sequence: CASSSGGGRWTEAFF.